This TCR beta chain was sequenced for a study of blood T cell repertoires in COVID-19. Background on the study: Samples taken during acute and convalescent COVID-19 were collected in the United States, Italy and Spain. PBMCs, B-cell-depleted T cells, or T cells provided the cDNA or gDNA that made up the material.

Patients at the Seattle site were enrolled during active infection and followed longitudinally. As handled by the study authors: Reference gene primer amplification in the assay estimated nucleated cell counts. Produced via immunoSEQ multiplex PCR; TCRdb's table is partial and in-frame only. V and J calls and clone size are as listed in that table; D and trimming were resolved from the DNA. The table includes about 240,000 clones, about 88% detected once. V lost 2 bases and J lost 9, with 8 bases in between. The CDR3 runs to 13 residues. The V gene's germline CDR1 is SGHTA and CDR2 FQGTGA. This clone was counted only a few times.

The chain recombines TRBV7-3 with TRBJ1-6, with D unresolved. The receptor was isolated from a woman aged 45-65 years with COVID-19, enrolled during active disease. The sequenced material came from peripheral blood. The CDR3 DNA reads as TGTGCCAGCAGCTTACAAGCCCGTTCACCCCTCCACTTT. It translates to CASSLQARSPLHF.